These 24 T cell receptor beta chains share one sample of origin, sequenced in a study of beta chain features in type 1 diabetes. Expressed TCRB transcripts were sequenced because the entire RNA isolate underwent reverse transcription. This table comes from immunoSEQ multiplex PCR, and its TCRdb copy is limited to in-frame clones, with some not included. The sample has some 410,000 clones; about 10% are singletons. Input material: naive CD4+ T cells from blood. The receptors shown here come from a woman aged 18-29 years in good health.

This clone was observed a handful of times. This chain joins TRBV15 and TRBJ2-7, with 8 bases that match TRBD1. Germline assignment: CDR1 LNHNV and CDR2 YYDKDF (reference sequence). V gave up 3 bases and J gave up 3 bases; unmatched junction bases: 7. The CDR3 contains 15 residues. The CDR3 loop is CATSRKKTGVYEQYF. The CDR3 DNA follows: TGTGCCACCAGCAGGAAAAAGACAGGGGTCTACGAGCAGTACTTC.

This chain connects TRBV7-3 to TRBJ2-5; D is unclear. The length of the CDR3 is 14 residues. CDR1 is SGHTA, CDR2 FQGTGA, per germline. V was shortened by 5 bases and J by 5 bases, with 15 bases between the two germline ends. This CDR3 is CASSAEGSRETQYF. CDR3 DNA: TGTGCCAGCAGCGCGGAAGGTTCCCGCGAGACCCAGTACTTC.

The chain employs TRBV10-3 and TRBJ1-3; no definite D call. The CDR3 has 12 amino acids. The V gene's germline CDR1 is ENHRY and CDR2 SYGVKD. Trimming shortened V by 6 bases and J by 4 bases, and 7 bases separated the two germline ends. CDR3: CAIRTTGNTIYF. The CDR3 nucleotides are TGTGCCATCAGAACAACCGGAAACACCATATATTTT.

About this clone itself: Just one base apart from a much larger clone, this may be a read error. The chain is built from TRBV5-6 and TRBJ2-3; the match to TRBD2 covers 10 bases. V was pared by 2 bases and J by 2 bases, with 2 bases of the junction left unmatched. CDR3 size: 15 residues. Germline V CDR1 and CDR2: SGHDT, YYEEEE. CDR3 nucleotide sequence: TGTGCCAGCAGCTTACTAGCGGGGATCACAGATACGCAGTATTTT. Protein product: CASSLLAGITDTQYF.

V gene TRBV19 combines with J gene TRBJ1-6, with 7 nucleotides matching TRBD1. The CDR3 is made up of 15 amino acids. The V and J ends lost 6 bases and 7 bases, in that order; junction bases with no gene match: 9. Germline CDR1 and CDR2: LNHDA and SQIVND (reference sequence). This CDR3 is CASSDRAGLNSPLHF. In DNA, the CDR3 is TGTGCCAGTAGCGACAGGGCCGGTTTAAATTCACCCCTCCACTTT.

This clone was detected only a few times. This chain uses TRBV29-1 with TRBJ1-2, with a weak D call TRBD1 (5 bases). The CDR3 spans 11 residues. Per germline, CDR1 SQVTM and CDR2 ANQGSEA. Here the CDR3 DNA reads TGCGGGGGGACCGACTACTATGGCTACACCTTC. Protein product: CGGTDYYGYTF.

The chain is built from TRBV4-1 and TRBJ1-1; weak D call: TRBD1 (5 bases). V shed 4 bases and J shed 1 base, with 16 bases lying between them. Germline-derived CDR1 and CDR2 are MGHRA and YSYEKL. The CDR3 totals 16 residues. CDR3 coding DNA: TGCGCCAGCAGCCTAGATGCGGCCAGGGCGAACACTGAAGCTTTCTTT. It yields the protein CASSLDAARANTEAFF.

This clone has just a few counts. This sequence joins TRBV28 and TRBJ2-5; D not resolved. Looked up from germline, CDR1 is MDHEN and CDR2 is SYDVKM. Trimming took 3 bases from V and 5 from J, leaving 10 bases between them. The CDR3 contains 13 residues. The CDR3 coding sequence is TGTGCCAGCAGTTTTCCAGCCCAGGAGACCCAGTACTTC. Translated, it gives CASSFPAQETQYF.

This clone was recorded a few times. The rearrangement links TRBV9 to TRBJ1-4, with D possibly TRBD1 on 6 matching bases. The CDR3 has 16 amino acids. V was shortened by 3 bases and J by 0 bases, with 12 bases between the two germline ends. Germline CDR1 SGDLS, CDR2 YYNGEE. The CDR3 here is CASSATHRATNEKLFF. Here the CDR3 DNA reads TGTGCCAGCAGCGCGACACACAGGGCAACTAATGAAAAACTGTTTTTT.

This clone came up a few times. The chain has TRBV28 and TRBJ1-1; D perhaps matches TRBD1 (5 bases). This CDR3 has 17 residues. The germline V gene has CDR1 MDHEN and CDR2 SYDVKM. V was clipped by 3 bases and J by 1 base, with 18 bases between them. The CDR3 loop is CASSLYSWGTSNTEAFF. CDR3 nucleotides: TGTGCCAGCAGTTTGTATTCTTGGGGGACTTCGAACACTGAAGCTTTCTTT.

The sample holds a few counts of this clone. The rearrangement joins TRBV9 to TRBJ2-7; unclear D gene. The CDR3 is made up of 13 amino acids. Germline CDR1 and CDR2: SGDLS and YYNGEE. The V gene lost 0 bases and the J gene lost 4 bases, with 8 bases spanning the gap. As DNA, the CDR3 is TGTGCCAGCAGCGTAGCCACCGGGTACGAGCAGTACTTC. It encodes CASSVATGYEQYF.

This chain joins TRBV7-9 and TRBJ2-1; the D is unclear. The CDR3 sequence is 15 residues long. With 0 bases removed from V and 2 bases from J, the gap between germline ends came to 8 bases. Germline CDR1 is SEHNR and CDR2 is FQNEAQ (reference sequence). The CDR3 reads CASSLARYAYNEQFF. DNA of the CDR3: TGTGCCAGCAGCTTAGCGCGTTACGCCTACAATGAGCAGTTCTTC.

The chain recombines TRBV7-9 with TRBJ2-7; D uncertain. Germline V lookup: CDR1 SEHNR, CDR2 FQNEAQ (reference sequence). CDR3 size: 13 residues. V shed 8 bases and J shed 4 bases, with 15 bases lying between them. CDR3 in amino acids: CASVPGSAYEQYV. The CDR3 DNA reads TGTGCCAGCGTTCCAGGAAGCGCGTACGAGCAGTACGTC.

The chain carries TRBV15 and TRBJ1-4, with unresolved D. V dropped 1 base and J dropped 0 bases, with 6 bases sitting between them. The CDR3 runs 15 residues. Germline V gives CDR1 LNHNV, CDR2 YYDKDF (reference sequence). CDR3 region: CATSRAGSTNEKLFF. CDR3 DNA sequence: TGTGCCACCAGCAGAGCGGGATCAACTAATGAAAAACTGTTTTTT.

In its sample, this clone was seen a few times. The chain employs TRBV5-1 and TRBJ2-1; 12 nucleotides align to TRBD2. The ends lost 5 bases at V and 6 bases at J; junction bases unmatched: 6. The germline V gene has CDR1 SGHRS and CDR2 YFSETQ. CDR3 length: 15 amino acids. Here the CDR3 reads CASRKLAGGLNEQFF. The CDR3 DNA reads TGCGCCAGCAGGAAACTAGCGGGAGGACTCAATGAGCAGTTCTTC.

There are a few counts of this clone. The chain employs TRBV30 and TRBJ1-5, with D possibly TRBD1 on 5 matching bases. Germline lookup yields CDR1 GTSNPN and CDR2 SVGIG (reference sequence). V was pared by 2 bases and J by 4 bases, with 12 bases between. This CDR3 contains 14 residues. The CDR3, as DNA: TGTGCCTGGAGTCAAGGGGACCCTAATCAGCCCCAGCATTTT. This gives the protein CAWSQGDPNQPQHF.

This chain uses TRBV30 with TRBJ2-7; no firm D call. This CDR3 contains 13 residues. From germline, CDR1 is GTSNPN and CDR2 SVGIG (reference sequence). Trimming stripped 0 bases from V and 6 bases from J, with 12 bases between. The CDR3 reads CAWSVQGLGEQYF. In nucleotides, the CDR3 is TGTGCCTGGAGTGTACAAGGGTTGGGCGAGCAGTACTTC.

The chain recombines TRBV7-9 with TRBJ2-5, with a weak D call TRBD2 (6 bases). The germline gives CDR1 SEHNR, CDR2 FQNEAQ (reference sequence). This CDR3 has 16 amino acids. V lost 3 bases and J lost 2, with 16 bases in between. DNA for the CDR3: TGTGCCAGCAGCTTCCCAAAGGGGAGGCGGCAAGAGACCCAGTACTTC. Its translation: CASSFPKGRRQETQYF.

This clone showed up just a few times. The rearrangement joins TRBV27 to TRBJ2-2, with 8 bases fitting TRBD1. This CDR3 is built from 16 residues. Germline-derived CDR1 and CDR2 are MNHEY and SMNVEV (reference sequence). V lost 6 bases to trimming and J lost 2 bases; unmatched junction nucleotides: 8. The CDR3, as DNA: TGTGCCAGCAGCAAATTGGACAGGGCAAACACCGGGGAGCTGTTTTTT. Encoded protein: CASSKLDRANTGELFF.

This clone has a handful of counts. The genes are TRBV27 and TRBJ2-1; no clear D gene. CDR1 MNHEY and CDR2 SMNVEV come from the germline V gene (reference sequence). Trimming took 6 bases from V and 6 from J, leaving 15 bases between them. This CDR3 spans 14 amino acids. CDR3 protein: CASSPHVGGNEQFF. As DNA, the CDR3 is TGTGCCAGCAGCCCGCATGTCGGCGGCAATGAGCAGTTCTTC.

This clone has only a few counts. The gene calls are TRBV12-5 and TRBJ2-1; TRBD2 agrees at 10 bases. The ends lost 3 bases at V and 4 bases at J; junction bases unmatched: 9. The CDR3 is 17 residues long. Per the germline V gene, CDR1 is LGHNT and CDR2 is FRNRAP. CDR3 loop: CASGFRLSGRTYNEQFF. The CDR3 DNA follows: TGTGCTAGTGGTTTCCGACTTAGCGGGAGGACTTACAATGAGCAGTTCTTC.

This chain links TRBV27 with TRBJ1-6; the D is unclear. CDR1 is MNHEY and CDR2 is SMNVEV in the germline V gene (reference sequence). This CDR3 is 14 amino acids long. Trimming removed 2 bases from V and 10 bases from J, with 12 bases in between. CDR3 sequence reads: CASSLKIYPSPLHF. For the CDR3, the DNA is TGTGCCAGCAGTTTAAAAATCTATCCGTCACCCCTCCACTTT.

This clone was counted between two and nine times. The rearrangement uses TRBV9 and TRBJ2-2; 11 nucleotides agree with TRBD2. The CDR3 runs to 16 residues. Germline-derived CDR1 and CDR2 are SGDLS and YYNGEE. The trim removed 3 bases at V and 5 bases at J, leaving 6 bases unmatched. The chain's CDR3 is CASSAQGLAVTGELFF. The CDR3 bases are TGTGCCAGCAGCGCCCAGGGACTAGCGGTAACCGGGGAGCTGTTTTTT.

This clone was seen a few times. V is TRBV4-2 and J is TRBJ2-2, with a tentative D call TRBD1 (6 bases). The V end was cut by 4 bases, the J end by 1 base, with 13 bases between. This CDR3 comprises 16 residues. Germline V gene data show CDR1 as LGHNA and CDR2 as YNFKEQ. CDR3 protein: CASSRQDRQNTGELFF. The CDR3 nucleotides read TGTGCCAGCAGCCGACAGGACAGACAGAACACCGGGGAGCTGTTTTTT.